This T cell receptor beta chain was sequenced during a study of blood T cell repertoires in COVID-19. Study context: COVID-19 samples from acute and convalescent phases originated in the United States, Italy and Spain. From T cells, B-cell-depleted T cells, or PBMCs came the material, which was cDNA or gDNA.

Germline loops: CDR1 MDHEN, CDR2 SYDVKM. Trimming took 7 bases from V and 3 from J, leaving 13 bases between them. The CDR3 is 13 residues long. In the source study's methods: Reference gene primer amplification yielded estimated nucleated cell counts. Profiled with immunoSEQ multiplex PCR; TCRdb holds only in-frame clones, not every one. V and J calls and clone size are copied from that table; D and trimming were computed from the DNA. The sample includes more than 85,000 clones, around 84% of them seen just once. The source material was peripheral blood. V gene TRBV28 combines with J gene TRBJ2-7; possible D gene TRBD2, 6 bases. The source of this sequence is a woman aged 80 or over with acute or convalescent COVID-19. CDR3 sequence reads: CASIGGINYEQYF. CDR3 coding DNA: TGTGCCAGCATCGGGGGTATCAACTACGAGCAGTACTTC. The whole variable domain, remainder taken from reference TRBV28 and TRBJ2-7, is DVKVTQSSRYLVKRTGEKVFLECVQDMDHENMFWYRQDPGLGLRLIYFSYDVKMKEKGDIPEGYSVSREKKERFSLILESASTNQTSMYLCASIGGINYEQYFGPGTRLTVT.